The rows below give T cell receptor beta chains drawn from one sample of a study of cytomegalovirus exposure and HLA in healthy donors. The repertoire was sequenced with immunoSEQ multiplex PCR; TCRdb's copy has only in-frame clones and lacks some. The data hold under 250,000 clones, with around 80% observed a single time. The sample consisted of PBMCs. Receptors originate from a woman aged 55-70 years in good health and CMV-seropositive. The CDR3 runs from the conserved cysteine through the conserved F or W. Each record gives: J gene, V gene, CDR3 protein.

J gene: TRBJ1-4; V gene: TRBV7-9; CDR3 protein: CASSSQGTTNEKLFF
J gene: TRBJ2-1; V gene: TRBV19; CDR3 protein: CASRLAGGEGEQFF
J gene: TRBJ2-5; V gene: TRBV7-2; CDR3 protein: CASSLALISGSGEQYF
J gene: TRBJ1-1; V gene: TRBV7-2; CDR3 protein: CATGKRNTEAFF
J gene: TRBJ1-5; V gene: TRBV6-5; CDR3 protein: CASSSEGQPQHF
J gene: TRBJ1-1; V gene: TRBV5-1; CDR3 protein: CASTRTGRGFQTEAFF
J gene: TRBJ2-7; V gene: TRBV2; CDR3 protein: CASSTRGLYEQYF
J gene: TRBJ2-1; V gene: TRBV4-1; CDR3 protein: CASSQAPRGGEQFF
J gene: TRBJ2-1; V gene: TRBV6-5; CDR3 protein: CASSLTRDRNEQFF
J gene: TRBJ1-2; V gene: TRBV27; CDR3 protein: CASSFGGGYTF
J gene: TRBJ2-7; V gene: TRBV7-3; CDR3 protein: CSSRQGGTNAYEQYF
J gene: TRBJ2-1; V gene: TRBV12-5; CDR3 protein: CASGLELAGLAQFF
J gene: TRBJ2-1; V gene: TRBV12-5; CDR3 protein: CASGLRIARYNEQFF
J gene: TRBJ1-4; V gene: TRBV7-8; CDR3 protein: CASSSRETGSNEKLFF
J gene: TRBJ1-1; V gene: TRBV5-1; CDR3 protein: CASSSGTGNTEAFF
J gene: TRBJ1-1; V gene: TRBV11-2; CDR3 protein: CASSLGQGGTEAFF
J gene: TRBJ2-7; V gene: TRBV19; CDR3 protein: CASSMSGRRDEQYF
J gene: TRBJ1-2; V gene: TRBV28; CDR3 protein: CASSPGQGARRFYGYTF
J gene: TRBJ1-1; V gene: TRBV5-1; CDR3 protein: CASSLTRTGISEAFF
J gene: TRBJ2-3; V gene: TRBV5-1; CDR3 protein: CASSLGRSTDTQYF
J gene: TRBJ2-3; V gene: TRBV10-1; CDR3 protein: CASSGSTDTQYF
J gene: TRBJ2-7; V gene: TRBV5-1; CDR3 protein: CASSLEQASYEQYF
J gene: TRBJ2-7; V gene: TRBV18; CDR3 protein: CASSPGGGSSYEQYF
J gene: TRBJ2-2; V gene: TRBV27; CDR3 protein: CASSSGTPTGELFF
J gene: TRBJ2-2; V gene: TRBV19; CDR3 protein: CASSLLAGDGTGELFF
J gene: TRBJ1-2; V gene: TRBV5-1; CDR3 protein: CASSPTGVGYTF
J gene: TRBJ2-1; V gene: TRBV5-1; CDR3 protein: CASSLTGGRGNEQFF
J gene: TRBJ1-5; V gene: TRBV6-1; CDR3 protein: CASSTTEDQPQHF
J gene: TRBJ2-7; V gene: TRBV28; CDR3 protein: CASSLSTSGPYEQYF
J gene: TRBJ2-3; V gene: TRBV29-1; CDR3 protein: CSVEEGGRDRRYF
J gene: TRBJ1-1; V gene: TRBV5-1; CDR3 protein: CASSEGTMNTEAFF
J gene: TRBJ1-2; V gene: TRBV6-1; CDR3 protein: CASSEQNRYGYTF
J gene: TRBJ2-2; V gene: TRBV2; CDR3 protein: CASSEGGRAGELFF
J gene: TRBJ2-1; V gene: TRBV27; CDR3 protein: CASSLRGQGNEQFF
J gene: TRBJ2-3; V gene: TRBV18; CDR3 protein: CASSPLVTSTDTQYF
J gene: TRBJ2-1; V gene: TRBV6-4; CDR3 protein: CASSDGLAGGYNEQFF
J gene: TRBJ2-3; V gene: TRBV7-8; CDR3 protein: CASSYNRGTDTQYF
J gene: TRBJ2-7; V gene: TRBV7-3; CDR3 protein: CASSLVKAGGAYEQYF
J gene: TRBJ2-7; V gene: TRBV7-2; CDR3 protein: CASSLSPSAEQYF
J gene: TRBJ2-2; V gene: TRBV19; CDR3 protein: CASSPGTANTGELFF
J gene: TRBJ1-2; V gene: TRBV5-1; CDR3 protein: CASSLSQGGPFGGYTF
J gene: TRBJ2-7; V gene: TRBV11-2; CDR3 protein: CASSLTVGPYEQYF
J gene: TRBJ2-1; V gene: TRBV7-9; CDR3 protein: CASLAGRGNEQFF
J gene: TRBJ2-5; V gene: TRBV10-3; CDR3 protein: CATHRDNQETQYF
J gene: TRBJ1-1; V gene: TRBV13; CDR3 protein: CASSPGQGFTEAFF
J gene: TRBJ1-1; V gene: TRBV5-1; CDR3 protein: CASSLTSEAFF
J gene: TRBJ1-1; V gene: TRBV19; CDR3 protein: CASSPRGGVGTEAFF
J gene: TRBJ1-2; V gene: TRBV19; CDR3 protein: CASSYSRGANYGYTF
J gene: TRBJ2-5; V gene: TRBV27; CDR3 protein: CASKGDSGIQETQYF
J gene: TRBJ2-5; V gene: TRBV19; CDR3 protein: CASSISPRLAGKETQYF
J gene: TRBJ2-5; V gene: TRBV11-2; CDR3 protein: CASSSNPSGETQYF
J gene: TRBJ2-3; V gene: TRBV5-6; CDR3 protein: CASSLIASGSLDTQYF
J gene: TRBJ1-5; V gene: TRBV4-1; CDR3 protein: CASSQDPLRSRSNQPQHF
J gene: TRBJ1-1; V gene: TRBV18; CDR3 protein: CASSPLALGEAFF